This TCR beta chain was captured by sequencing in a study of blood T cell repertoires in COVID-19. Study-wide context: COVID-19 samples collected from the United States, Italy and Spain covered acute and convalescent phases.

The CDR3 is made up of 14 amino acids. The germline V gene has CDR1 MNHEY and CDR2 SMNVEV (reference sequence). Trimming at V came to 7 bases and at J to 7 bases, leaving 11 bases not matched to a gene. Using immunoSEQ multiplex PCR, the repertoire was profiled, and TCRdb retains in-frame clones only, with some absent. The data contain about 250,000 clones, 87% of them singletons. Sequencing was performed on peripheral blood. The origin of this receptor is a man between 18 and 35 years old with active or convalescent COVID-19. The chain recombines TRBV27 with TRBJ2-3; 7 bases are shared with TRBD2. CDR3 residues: CASKRDGTSYTQYF. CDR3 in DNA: TGTGCCAGCAAGCGGGATGGGACTTCATATACGCAGTATTTT.